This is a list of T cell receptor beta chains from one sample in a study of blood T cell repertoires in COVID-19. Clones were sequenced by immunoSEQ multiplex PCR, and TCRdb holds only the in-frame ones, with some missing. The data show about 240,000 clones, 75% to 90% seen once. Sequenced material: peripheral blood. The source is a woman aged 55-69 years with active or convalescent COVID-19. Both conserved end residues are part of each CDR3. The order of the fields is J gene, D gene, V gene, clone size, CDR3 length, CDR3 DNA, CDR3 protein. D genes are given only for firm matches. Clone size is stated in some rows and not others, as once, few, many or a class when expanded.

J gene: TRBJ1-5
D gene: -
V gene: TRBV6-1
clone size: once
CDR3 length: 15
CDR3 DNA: TGTGCCAGCAGTGCAGCAGGGAGGTCTAATCAGCCCCAGCATTTT
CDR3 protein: CASSAAGRSNQPQHF

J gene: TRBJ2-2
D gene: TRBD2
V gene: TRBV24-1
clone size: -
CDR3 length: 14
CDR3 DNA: TGTGCTAGTCCGGGAGGGCAGAACACCGGGGAGCTGTTTTTT
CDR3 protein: CASPGGQNTGELFF

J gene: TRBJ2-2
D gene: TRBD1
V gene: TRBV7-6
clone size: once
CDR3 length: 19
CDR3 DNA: TGTGCCAGCAGCTTAGAGCCTTCGGGGACAGGTTGGAACACCGGGGAGCTGTTTTTT
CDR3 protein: CASSLEPSGTGWNTGELFF

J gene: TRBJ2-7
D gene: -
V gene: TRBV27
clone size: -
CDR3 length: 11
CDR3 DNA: TGTGCCAGCAGGCAGGGCCACGAGCAGTACTTC
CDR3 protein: CASRQGHEQYF

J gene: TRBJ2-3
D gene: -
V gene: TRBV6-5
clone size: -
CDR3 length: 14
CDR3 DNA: TGTGCCAGCAGTAGGACAGTGCAGTCGGATACGCAGTATTTT
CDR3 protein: CASSRTVQSDTQYF

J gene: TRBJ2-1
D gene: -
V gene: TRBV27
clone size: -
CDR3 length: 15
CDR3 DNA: TGTGCCAGCAGTTTAGTACGACAGATATACAATGAGCAGTTCTTC
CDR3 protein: CASSLVRQIYNEQFF

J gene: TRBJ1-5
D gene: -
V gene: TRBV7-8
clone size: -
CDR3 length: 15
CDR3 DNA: TGTGCCAGCAGCTTAGCCCGGACAGGCAATCAGCCCCAGCATTTT
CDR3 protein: CASSLARTGNQPQHF

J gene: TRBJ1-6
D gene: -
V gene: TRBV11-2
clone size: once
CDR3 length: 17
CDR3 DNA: TGTGCCAGCATCGATAGCCGGGGGGCTCGGGCTAATTCACCCCTCCACTTT
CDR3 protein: CASIDSRGARANSPLHF

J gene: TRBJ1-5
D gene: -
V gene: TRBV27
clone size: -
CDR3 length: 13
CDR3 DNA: TGTGCCAGCAGTTTAACGGGATATCAGCCCCAGCATTTT
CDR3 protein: CASSLTGYQPQHF

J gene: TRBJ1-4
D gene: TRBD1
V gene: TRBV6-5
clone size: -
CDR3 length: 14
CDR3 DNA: TGTGCCAGCAGGGGAACAGACAGGGGCGAAAAACTGTTTTTT
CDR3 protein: CASRGTDRGEKLFF

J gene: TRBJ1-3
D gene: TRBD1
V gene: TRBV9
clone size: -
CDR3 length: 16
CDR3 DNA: TGTGCCAGCAGCCCCCGCGACAGGGGAGTAGCAAACACCATATATTTT
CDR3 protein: CASSPRDRGVANTIYF

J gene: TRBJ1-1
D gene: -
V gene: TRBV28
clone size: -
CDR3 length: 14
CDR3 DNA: TGTGCCAGCAGGCCCCCGGGGGGATGGACTGAAGCTTTCTTT
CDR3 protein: CASRPPGGWTEAFF

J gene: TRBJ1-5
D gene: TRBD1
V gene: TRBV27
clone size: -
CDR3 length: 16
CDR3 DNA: TGTGCCAGCAGTTTATCGCCGACAGGGAGCAATCAGCCCCAGCATTTT
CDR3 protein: CASSLSPTGSNQPQHF

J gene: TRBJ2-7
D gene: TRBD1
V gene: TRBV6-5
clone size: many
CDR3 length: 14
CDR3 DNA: TGTGCCAGCAGGGGAGCAGGGGGCACCTACGAGCAGTACTTC
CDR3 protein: CASRGAGGTYEQYF

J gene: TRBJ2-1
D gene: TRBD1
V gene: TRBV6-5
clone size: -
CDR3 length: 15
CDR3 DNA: TGTGCCAGCAGTTCCACGCAGGGGGATTTCAATGAGCAGTTCTTC
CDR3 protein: CASSSTQGDFNEQFF

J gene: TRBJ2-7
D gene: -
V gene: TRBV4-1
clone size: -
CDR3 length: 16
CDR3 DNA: TGCGCCAGCAGCCAAGATTGGGGGGGGCCCTCCTACGAGCAGTACTTC
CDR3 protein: CASSQDWGGPSYEQYF

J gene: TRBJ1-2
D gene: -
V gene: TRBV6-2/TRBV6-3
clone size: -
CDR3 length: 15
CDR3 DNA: TGTGCCAGCAGTTACGGAAGGAGGGGAAACTATGGCTACACCTTC
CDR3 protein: CASSYGRRGNYGYTF

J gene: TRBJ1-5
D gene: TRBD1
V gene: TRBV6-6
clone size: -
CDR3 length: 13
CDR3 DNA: TGTGCCAGCAGTGGGACAGGGAATCAGCCCCAGCATTTT
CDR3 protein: CASSGTGNQPQHF

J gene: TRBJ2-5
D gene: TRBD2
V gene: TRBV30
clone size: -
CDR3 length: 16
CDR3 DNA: TGTGCCTGGAGTCCAAGAGGGACTAGCAGTAGGGAGACCCAGTACTTC
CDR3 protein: CAWSPRGTSSRETQYF

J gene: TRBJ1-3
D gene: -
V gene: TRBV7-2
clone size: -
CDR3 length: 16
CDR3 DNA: TGTGCCAGCAGCTCCCGCCCGGGGATTAATAGAAACACCATATATTTT
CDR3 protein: CASSSRPGINRNTIYF

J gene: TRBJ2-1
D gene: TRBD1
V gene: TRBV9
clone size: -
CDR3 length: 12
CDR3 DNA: TGTGCCAGCAGCCGACAGGGCCGGTTGAAGTTCTTC
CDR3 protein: CASSRQGRLKFF

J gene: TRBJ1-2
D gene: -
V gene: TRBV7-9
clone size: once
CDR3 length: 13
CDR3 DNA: TGTGCCAGCGTACTAGACGGAAACTATGGCTACACCTTC
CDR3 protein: CASVLDGNYGYTF

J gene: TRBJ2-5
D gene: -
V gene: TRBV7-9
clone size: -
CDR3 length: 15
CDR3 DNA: TGTGCCAGCAGCTTAGGTGAGACCACCAGGGAGACCCAGTACTTC
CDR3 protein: CASSLGETTRETQYF

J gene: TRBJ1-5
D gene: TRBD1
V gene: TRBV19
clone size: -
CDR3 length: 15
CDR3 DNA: TGTGCCAGTAGTTCTACTCGGACAGGGCATCAGCCCCAGCATTTT
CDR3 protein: CASSSTRTGHQPQHF

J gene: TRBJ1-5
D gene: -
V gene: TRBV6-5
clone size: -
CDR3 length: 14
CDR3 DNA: TGTGCCAGCGGGCCGCCAGGGATGAATCAGCCCCAGCATTTT
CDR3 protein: CASGPPGMNQPQHF

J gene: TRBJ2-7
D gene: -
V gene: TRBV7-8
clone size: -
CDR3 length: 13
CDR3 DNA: TGTGCCAGCAGCTTAGGACGTCGGGACGAGCAGTACTTC
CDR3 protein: CASSLGRRDEQYF

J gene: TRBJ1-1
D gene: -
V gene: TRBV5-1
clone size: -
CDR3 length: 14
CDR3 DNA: TGCGCCAGCAGCAAGGCAGGACAGAACACTGAAGCTTTCTTT
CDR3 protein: CASSKAGQNTEAFF

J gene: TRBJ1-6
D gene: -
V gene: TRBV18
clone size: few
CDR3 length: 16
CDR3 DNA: TGTGCCAGCTCACCAGTCGGGGGGACCCCTTCTTCACCCCTCCACTTT
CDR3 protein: CASSPVGGTPSSPLHF

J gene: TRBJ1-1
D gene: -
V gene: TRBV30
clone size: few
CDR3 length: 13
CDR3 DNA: TGTGCCTCGCGCATAACGACTTACACTGAAGCTTTCTTT
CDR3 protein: CASRITTYTEAFF

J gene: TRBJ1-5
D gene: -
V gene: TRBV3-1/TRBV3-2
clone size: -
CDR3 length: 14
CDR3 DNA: TGTGCCAGCAGCCAGCGACAGCTGAGTCAGCCCCAGCATTTT
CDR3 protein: CASSQRQLSQPQHF

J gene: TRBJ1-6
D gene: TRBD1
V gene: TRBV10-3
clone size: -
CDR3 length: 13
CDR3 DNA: TGTGCCACCTTGGGACAGGAGAATTCACCCCTCCACTTT
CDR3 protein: CATLGQENSPLHF

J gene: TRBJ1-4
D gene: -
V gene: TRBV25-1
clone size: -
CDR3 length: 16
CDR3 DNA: TGTGCCAGCAGTGGAACGGACAGTCGGGCAGGGGAAAAACTGTTTTTT
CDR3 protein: CASSGTDSRAGEKLFF

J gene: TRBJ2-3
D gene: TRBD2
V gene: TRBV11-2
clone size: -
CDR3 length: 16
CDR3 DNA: TGTGCCAGCAGCTCCTTGGGACTAGCGGGCACAGATACGCAGTATTTT
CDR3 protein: CASSSLGLAGTDTQYF

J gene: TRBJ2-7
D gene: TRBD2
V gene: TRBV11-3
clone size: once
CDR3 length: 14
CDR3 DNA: TGTGCCAGCAGCCCCGGCGGGGGGGGCTACGAGCAGTACTTC
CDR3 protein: CASSPGGGGYEQYF

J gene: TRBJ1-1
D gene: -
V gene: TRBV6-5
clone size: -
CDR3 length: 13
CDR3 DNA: TGTGCCAGCACCCTCCCCGGGGGTGGGGAAGCTTTCTTT
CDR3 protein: CASTLPGGGEAFF

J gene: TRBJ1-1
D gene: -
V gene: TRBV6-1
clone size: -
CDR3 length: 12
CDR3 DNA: TGTGCCAGCAGTGAACGGGTAACTGAAGCTTTCTTT
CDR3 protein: CASSERVTEAFF

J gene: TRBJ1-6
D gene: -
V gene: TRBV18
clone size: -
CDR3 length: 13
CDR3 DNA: TGTGCGAGTCGGGGAACCTATAATTCACCCCTCCACTTT
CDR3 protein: CASRGTYNSPLHF

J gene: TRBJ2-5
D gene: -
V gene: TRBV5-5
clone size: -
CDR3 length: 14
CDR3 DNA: TGTGCCAGCAGCTTGCTTCCCCCGCGGGAGACCCAGTACTTC
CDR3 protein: CASSLLPPRETQYF

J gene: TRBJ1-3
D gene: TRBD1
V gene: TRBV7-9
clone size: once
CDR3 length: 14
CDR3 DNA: TGTGCCAGCAGACGACAGGGATCTGGAAACACCATATATTTT
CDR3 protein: CASRRQGSGNTIYF

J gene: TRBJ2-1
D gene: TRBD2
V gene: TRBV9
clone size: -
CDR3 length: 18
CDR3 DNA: TGTGCCAGCAGCAACCCCTTGTGGGCGGGGGAAGCCTACAATGAGCAGTTCTTC
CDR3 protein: CASSNPLWAGEAYNEQFF

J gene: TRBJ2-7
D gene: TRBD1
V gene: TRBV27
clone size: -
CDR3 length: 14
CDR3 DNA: TGTGCCAGCACCCCCGGGACAGGGGGTCTCGAGCAGTACTTC
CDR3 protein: CASTPGTGGLEQYF

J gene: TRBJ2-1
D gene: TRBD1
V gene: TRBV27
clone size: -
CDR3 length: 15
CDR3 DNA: TGTGCCAGCAGACGTAACGGGGCAGGGGGTGATGAGCAGTTCTTC
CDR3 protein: CASRRNGAGGDEQFF

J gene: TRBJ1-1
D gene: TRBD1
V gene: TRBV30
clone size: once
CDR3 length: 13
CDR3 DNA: TGTGCCTGGACAGGGGGGTTGAACACTGAAGCTTTCTTT
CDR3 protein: CAWTGGLNTEAFF